This TCR beta chain was retrieved from a study of shared clonotypes between healthy human individuals. Points from the study as a whole: Rarefaction exposed incomplete sorted-subset sequencing despite large depth. The study drew on few donors, limiting represented genetic and exposure-history diversity.

Terminally differentiated effector memory CD45RA+ cells were excluded from the naive CD8 cells, which were CD45RO-negative and positively selected for CCR7. Healthy HIV-negative adults with no recent acute infections or vaccinations were recruited as donors. CDR3 length equals 15 residues. The germline gives CDR1 MGHRA, CDR2 YSYEKL. Trimming pared 4 bases from V and 0 bases from J, leaving 7 bases between. It was approximately 0.2 ug DNA, about 30,000 T cell genomes, that sorted-subset replicate PCRs used. Sequenced by immunoSEQ multiplex PCR; TCRdb stores in-frame clones only, minus some. The table has millions of clones, about 92% seen once. Note on this clone: The antigen is unknown.

Sequenced sample: naive CD8+ T cells from PBMCs. The chain links TRBV4-1 to TRBJ2-6; D is unclear. The clonotype was recovered from a man aged 18 to 29 in good health. Some clones in this sample may be carry-over from other donors' samples. The CDR3 spells CASSLRSSGANVLTF. The CDR3 DNA sequence: TGCGCCAGCAGCCTGCGGAGCTCTGGGGCCAACGTCCTGACTTTC.